The text below deals with one T cell receptor (beta chain). The antigen is unknown. In germline, CDR1 is SGHAT, CDR2 FQNNGV. Trimming stripped 4 bases from V and 5 bases from J, with 17 bases between. The CDR3 is 16 amino acids. Clones were sequenced by immunoSEQ multiplex PCR, and TCRdb holds only the in-frame ones, with some missing. The sample lists approximately 65,000 clones; roughly 85% were seen once. These data originate in a study of siplizumab effects on memory and regulatory T cells. Broader study findings: Naive T cells appeared more varied than memory cells and looked like key alloresponse contributors. Left unconfirmed was the suppressive function of proliferating Tregs from siplizumab cultures.

The chain joins TRBV11-2 to TRBJ1-4; maybe TRBD1 (6 bases). The TCR was taken from a human donor in good health. Sample: memory CD4+ T cells sorted from blood. This CDR3 reads CASSYFTGFRNEKLFF. In nucleotides, the CDR3 is TGTGCCAGCAGCTACTTTACAGGGTTCAGGAATGAAAAACTGTTTTTT.